The 15 T cell receptor beta chains below come from one sample, sequenced in a study of molecular identifiers for immune sequencing clone quantification. One entry per CDR3 protein results from TCRdb running MiXCR on the PCR reads. The table shows about 320,000 distinct CDR3 sequences, with over 20% occurring only once. Sequencing input: naive CD8+ T cells from blood, with Jurkat cell RNA spiked in. Subset meaning: FACS-sorted CD8+CD4-CCR7+CD45RA+ naive T cells. These receptors all stem from a human donor in good health. Some libraries in this study had Jurkat cell RNA spiked in.

The J gene is TRBJ2-1, the V gene TRBV25-1; 8 positions match TRBD2. The CDR3 spans 16 residues. Germline CDR1 is MGHDK and CDR2 is SYGVNS. After removal of 5 bases from V and 6 bases from J, the junction contained 12 bases not matched to a gene. DNA of the CDR3: TGTGCCAGCAGTCCCCGCGCGGGAGGACCTCCCAATGAGCAGTTCTTC. As protein: CASSPRAGGPPNEQFF.

This rearrangement joins TRBV6-5 to TRBJ2-7, with TRBD1 as a possible D gene (8 bases). Trimming cost V 7 bases and J 5 bases, with 21 bases left between them. CDR1 is MNHEY, CDR2 SVGAGI, per germline. The CDR3 covers 15 residues. Here the CDR3 reads CASTAPGQGGNEQYF. The CDR3 DNA reads as TGTGCCAGCACCGCCCCCGGACAGGGAGGGAACGAGCAGTACTTC.

The genes are TRBV6-5 and TRBJ2-5; D is perhaps TRBD1 (6 bases). Trimming took off 2 bases at V and 4 bases at J, with 14 bases between the two ends. The CDR3 spans 15 residues. Per germline, CDR1 MNHEY and CDR2 SVGAGI. The DNA of the CDR3 is TGTGCCAGCAGTTACGGTCAGGGGCTCAGAGAGACCCAGTACTTC. Residues: CASSYGQGLRETQYF.

This clonotype has a handful of counts. The V gene is TRBV19, the J gene TRBJ2-7, with TRBD2 matching 9 bases. Germline CDR1 and CDR2: LNHDA and SQIVND (reference sequence). V shed 3 bases and J 0 bases; nucleotides not matched to a gene: 3. This CDR3 region has 15 residues. CDR3 nucleotide sequence: TGTGCCAGTAGTATCGCGGGAGGGAGCTCCTACGAGCAGTACTTC. This sequence encodes CASSIAGGSSYEQYF.

The V and J genes are TRBV27 and TRBJ2-3; tentative D call: TRBD2 (6 bases). Germline lookup yields CDR1 MNHEY and CDR2 SMNVEV (reference sequence). Trimming removed 3 bases from V and 0 bases from J, with 13 bases in between. This CDR3 has 16 residues. CDR3 residues: CASSFLAPRSTDTQYF. CDR3 in DNA: TGTGCCAGCAGTTTCCTAGCGCCGCGAAGCACAGATACGCAGTATTTT.

The chain combines TRBV7-9 with TRBJ1-5; D is ambiguous. The CDR3 runs to 14 residues. V was shortened by 5 bases and J by 9 bases, with 17 bases between the two germline ends. Per the germline V gene, CDR1 is SEHNR and CDR2 is FQNEAQ (reference sequence). The chain's CDR3 is CASSNTRLERPQHF. CDR3 in DNA: TGTGCCAGCAGCAACACAAGGTTAGAGCGGCCCCAGCATTTT. Based on the CDR3 plus reference TRBV7-9 and TRBJ1-5, the full variable domain is DTGVSQNPRHKITKRGQNVTFRCDPISEHNRLYWYRQTLGQGPEFLTYFQNEAQLEKSRLLSDRFSAERPKGSFSTLEIQRTEQGDSAMYLCASSNTRLERPQHFGDGTRLSIL.

The genes are TRBV11-2 and TRBJ2-5; perhaps D is TRBD1 or TRBD2 (5 bases each). Trimming cost V 2 bases and J 5 bases, with 9 bases left between them. Germline V gene sequence: CDR1 SGHAT, CDR2 FQNNGV. There are 13 residues in the CDR3. The CDR3 sequence is CASSLWGPETQYF. CDR3 DNA: TGTGCCAGCAGCTTATGGGGACCGGAGACCCAGTACTTC.

This clonotype appeared many times. The gene calls are TRBV12-3 or TRBV12-4 and TRBJ1-4; TRBD1 aligns across 7 bases. The junction had 6 bases not matched to a gene; V was cut back by 4 bases and J by 7 bases. This CDR3 spans 14 amino acids. In DNA, the CDR3 is TGTGCCAGCAGTTCCCGACAGGGTGTTGAAAAACTGTTTTTT. Translation: CASSSRQGVEKLFF.

The V and J genes are TRBV6-1 and TRBJ1-5; 7 bases align to TRBD1. This CDR3 is built from 15 residues. With 0 bases clipped from V and 1 base from J, the junction kept 0 bases outside the gene matches. In germline, CDR1 is MNHNS, CDR2 SASEGT. This chain's CDR3 is CASSEATGSNQPQHF. The DNA of the CDR3 is TGTGCCAGCAGTGAAGCGACAGGGAGCAATCAGCCCCAGCATTTT.

As for this clonotype: In this CDR3 the conserved last residue, phenylalanine or tryptophan, is missing, so a read error is likely. This chain links TRBV7-9 with TRBJ2-7; TRBD2 aligns across 7 bases. J gave up 3 bases and V 4 bases, and 21 bases lay outside the gene matches. Germline loops: CDR1 SEHNR, CDR2 FQNEAQ (reference sequence). The CDR3 loop spans 19 amino acids. The DNA for the CDR3 is TGTGCCAGCAGCTCTACTAGCGCCAATCCCCCAATCCTAAGCTACGAGCAGTACCTC. This sequence encodes CASSSTSANPPILSYEQYL.

Concerning this clonotype: Being one base from a much bigger clone, this may be a read error. The chain couples TRBV6-5 to TRBJ1-5; D remains unclear. The CDR3 consists of 13 residues. CDR1 is MNHEY, CDR2 SVGAGI, per germline. The CDR3 here is CASSLSDGQPQRF. The DNA of the CDR3 is TGTGCCAGCAGCCTCTCCGATGGTCAGCCCCAGCGTTTT.

The V call is TRBV7-9, the J call TRBJ2-5; D is unclear. This CDR3 is built from 15 residues. Trimming took off 1 base at V and 2 bases at J, with 11 bases between the two ends. Germline-derived CDR1 and CDR2 are SEHNR and FQNEAQ (reference sequence). CDR3 loop: CASSLVSLLQETQYF. CDR3 nucleotide sequence: TGTGCCAGCAGCTTAGTGTCTCTCCTACAAGAGACCCAGTACTTC. The variable domain in full, completed from reference TRBV7-9 and TRBJ2-5, reads DTGVSQNPRHKITKRGQNVTFRCDPISEHNRLYWYRQTLGQGPEFLTYFQNEAQLEKSRLLSDRFSAERPKGSFSTLEIQRTEQGDSAMYLCASSLVSLLQETQYFGPGTRLLVL.

This clonotype was seen only a few times. The chain combines TRBV27 with TRBJ2-5; D not certain. This CDR3 is 15 amino acids long. Between the trimmed V and J ends, which lost 2 bases and 1 base, there was a span of 11 bases. Per germline, CDR1 MNHEY and CDR2 SMNVEV (reference sequence). This CDR3 reads CASSLVSGFQETQYF. The CDR3 nucleotides read TGTGCCAGCAGTTTAGTTTCTGGGTTCCAAGAGACCCAGTACTTC.

V and J are TRBV20-1 and TRBJ2-7; TRBD2 might be the D (5 bases). Trimming removed 4 bases at V and 2 bases at J, with 18 bases between. Germline-derived CDR1 and CDR2 are DFQATT and SNEGSKA (reference sequence). This CDR3 has 15 amino acids. This CDR3 is CSATMTGYTTYEQYF. The CDR3 DNA reads TGCAGTGCTACTATGACGGGATATACGACCTACGAGCAGTACTTC.

This clonotype turned up a few times. The V gene is TRBV7-3, the J gene TRBJ2-3; D gene uncertain. Per germline, CDR1 SGHTA and CDR2 FQGTGA. The CDR3 contains 14 residues. V was pared by 5 bases and J by 5 bases, with 14 bases between. CDR3 bases: TGTGCCAGCAGCCCACCGGCAGACCGAGATACGCAGTATTTT. Protein product: CASSPPADRDTQYF.